This entry lists 4 T cell receptor beta chains sequenced from one sample in a study of T cell responses to AZD1222 COVID-19 vaccine. Produced via immunoSEQ multiplex PCR; TCRdb's table is partial and in-frame only. The sample has around 94,000 clones, 88% seen once. The specimen was peripheral blood, collected on day 0 of AZD1222 vaccination. The receptors stem from an adult in good health.

Only one count was recorded for this clone. The chain links TRBV5-5 to TRBJ2-4; 7 nucleotides align to TRBD2. The CDR3 consists of 14 residues. J was trimmed by 4 bases and V by 2 bases; bases with no gene match: 3. In germline, CDR1 is SGHKS, CDR2 YYEKEE (reference sequence). For the CDR3, the DNA is TGTGCCAGCAGCTTATCCGGGGGGAAAAACATTCAGTACTTC. Residues: CASSLSGGKNIQYF.

The J gene is TRBJ2-7, the V gene TRBV13; D perhaps matches TRBD2 (6 bases). Per germline, CDR1 PRHDT and CDR2 FYEKMQ (reference sequence). The CDR3 covers 14 residues. Trimming took 5 bases from V and 5 from J, leaving 16 bases between them. This CDR3 reads CASSIGTPRDEQYF. Written as DNA, the CDR3 is TGTGCCAGCAGCATCGGGACTCCGAGGGACGAGCAGTACTTC.

This clone was seen just once. The V and J genes are TRBV5-5 and TRBJ2-7; no firm D call. Germline loops: CDR1 SGHKS, CDR2 YYEKEE (reference sequence). The CDR3 totals 15 residues. Trimming pared 1 base from V and 3 bases from J, leaving 14 bases between. Written as DNA, the CDR3 is TGTGCCAGCAGCTTGAGATGGGGTCCCATCTACGAGCAGTACTTC. This encodes CASSLRWGPIYEQYF.

The V and J genes are TRBV2 and TRBJ1-5; D unresolved. V was cut by 7 bases and J by 8 bases, with 12 bases left in between. This CDR3 spans 12 amino acids. From germline, CDR1 is SNHLY and CDR2 FYNNEI. Here the CDR3 reads CASTPGREPQHF. In DNA, the CDR3 is TGTGCCAGCACCCCGGGTAGAGAGCCCCAGCATTTT.